This TCR beta chain was recovered during a study of blood T cell repertoires in COVID-19. About the research overall: The United States, Italy and Spain supplied acute and convalescent COVID-19 samples. PBMCs, B-cell-depleted T cells, or T cells provided the cDNA or gDNA that made up the material.

Per the authors' pipeline: By means of reference gene primer amplification, nucleated cell counts were estimated. The assay was immunoSEQ multiplex PCR, and TCRdb's table has in-frame clones only and misses some. V and J calls and clone size are given by that table; D and trimming were obtained from the DNA. This sample carries over 60,000 clones, around 85% of them seen once, and the ten largest clones take approximately 35%. Germline CDR1 and CDR2: MNHNY and SVGAGI (reference sequence). Trimming cost V 6 bases and J 5 bases; bases outside gene matches: 20. This CDR3 is built from 19 residues. The V call is TRBV6-6, the J call TRBJ1-5; the match to TRBD1 covers 9 bases. Sequenced: peripheral blood. The clonotype comes from a woman over 75 with active or convalescent COVID-19. CDR3 DNA sequence: TGTGCCAGCAGCTGGTTACCCGACCGCCGGGACAGGGTGGATCAGCCCCAGCATTTT. It yields the protein CASSWLPDRRDRVDQPQHF.